The source of this T cell receptor beta chain is a study of human thymus T cells. CDR1 and CDR2 from the germline V gene are MGHRA and YSYEKL. The V segment lost 1 base and the J segment 7 bases; nucleotides outside the gene matches: 17. The CDR3 sequence is 19 residues long. This table comes from immunoSEQ multiplex PCR, and its TCRdb copy is limited to in-frame clones, with some not included. This sample has more than 70,000 clones, with roughly 97% found just once. With respect to this clone: The antigen remains unidentified.

Broader study findings: Highly overlapping thymic repertoires in unrelated individuals were reported by related research. Usage of V and J genes appeared biased in thymic and blood repertoires.

Corrective heart surgery yielded resections, and these provided the thymus tissue. Donors were healthy Finnish infants having corrective surgery for congenital heart defects. The source of this sequence is a boy in the first two years of life with a congenital heart defect but otherwise immunologically healthy. The specimen sequenced was thymus tissue. The V and J genes are TRBV4-1 and TRBJ2-3, with 10 bases aligning to TRBD2. The CDR3 coding sequence is TGCGCCAGCAGCCAAGTCAAGACTAGCGGGCTTAGTGGGGAGAATACGCAGTATTTT. This sequence encodes CASSQVKTSGLSGENTQYF.